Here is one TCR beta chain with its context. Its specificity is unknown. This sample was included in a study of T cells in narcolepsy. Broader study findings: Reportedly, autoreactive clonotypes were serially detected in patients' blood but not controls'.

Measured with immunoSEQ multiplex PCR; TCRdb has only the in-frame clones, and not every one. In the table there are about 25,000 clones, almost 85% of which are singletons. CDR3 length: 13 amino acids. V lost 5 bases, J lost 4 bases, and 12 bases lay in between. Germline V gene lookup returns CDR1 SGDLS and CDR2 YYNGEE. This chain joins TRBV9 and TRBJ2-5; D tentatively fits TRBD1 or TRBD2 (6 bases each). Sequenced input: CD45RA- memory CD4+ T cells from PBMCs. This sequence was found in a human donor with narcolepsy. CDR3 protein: CASSEGGIETQYF. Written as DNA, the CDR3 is TGTGCCAGCAGTGAGGGGGGTATAGAGACCCAGTACTTC.